One sample yielded the 6 T cell receptor beta chains listed below, sequenced in a study of blood T cells in healthy people across ages. Using a J-beta primer mix together with a sample-barcoded 5' primer, a second PCR was run for roughly 6 to 12 cycles. TCRdb redid the calling of the 5' RACE reads with MiXCR, one entry per CDR3 protein. The sample includes over a million distinct CDR3 sequences, 45% to 70% of them seen just once. Material: blood. The source of these receptors is a man between 18 and 35 years old in good health.

The rearrangement uses TRBV4-1 and TRBJ1-6; 7 nucleotides match TRBD1. Germline CDR1 reads MGHRA; CDR2 reads YSYEKL. The CDR3 has 17 amino acids. J was trimmed by 0 bases and V by 3 bases; bases with no gene match: 5. CDR3 nucleotides: TGCGCCAGCAGCCAGGCTGACAGGGACTCCTATAATTCACCCCTCCACTTT. Translation: CASSQADRDSYNSPLHF.

As regards this clonotype: At one boundary the junction diverges from the germline segment, which might be a read error. The chain is built from TRBV7-9 and TRBJ1-2; the D is unclear. This CDR3 contains 14 residues. The germline V gene has CDR1 SEHNR and CDR2 FQNEAQ (reference sequence). The CDR3 bases are TGTGCCGGCAGCTTTTTGTCTGGGGACTATGGCTACACCTTC. Residues: CAGSFLSGDYGYTF.

The rearrangement joins TRBV20-1 to TRBJ2-5; D is ambiguous. This CDR3 is built from 17 residues. V lost 0 bases to trimming and J lost 5 bases, with 22 bases between them. Germline V gives CDR1 DFQATT, CDR2 SNEGSKA (reference sequence). CDR3 protein: CSARDNGRVRSEETQYF. CDR3 nucleotide sequence: TGCAGTGCTAGAGATAATGGCCGGGTGCGATCCGAGGAGACCCAGTACTTC.

The chain links TRBV28 to TRBJ2-1; D is ambiguous. There are 17 residues in the CDR3. V was cut by 6 bases and J by 3 bases, with 21 bases left in between. Per the germline V gene, CDR1 is MDHEN and CDR2 is SYDVKM. CDR3: CASRSPALDGYYNEQFF. CDR3 bases: TGTGCCAGCAGATCTCCTGCGCTCGACGGGTACTACAATGAGCAGTTCTTC. The whole variable domain, filled in from reference TRBV28 and TRBJ2-1, reads DVKVTQSSRYLVKRTGEKVFLECVQDMDHENMFWYRQDPGLGLRLIYFSYDVKMKEKGDIPEGYSVSREKKERFSLILESASTNQTSMYLCASRSPALDGYYNEQFFGPGTRLTVL.

As concerns this clonotype: One end of the junction is discordant with germline, which a read error may explain. The chain links TRBV29-1 to TRBJ2-1; TRBD1 agrees at 7 bases. Per the germline V gene, CDR1 is SQVTM and CDR2 is ANQGSEA. CDR3 length: 14 residues. CDR3 residues: CGVRRDRNYNEQFF. The CDR3 region has the DNA TGCGGCGTCCGCCGGGACAGAAACTACAATGAGCAGTTCTTC.

The chain links TRBV20-1 to TRBJ1-1; no firm D call. Germline lookup yields CDR1 DFQATT and CDR2 SNEGSKA (reference sequence). CDR3 size: 18 residues. V lost 0 bases and J lost 1, with 21 bases in between. CDR3 DNA sequence: TGCAGTGCTAGAGATTCTTGGCCTAGCGGGAGTCGGAACACTGAAGCTTTCTTT. It encodes CSARDSWPSGSRNTEAFF.